The 21 T cell receptor beta chains in this list originate from one sample, sequenced in a study of blood T cell repertoires in COVID-19. Using immunoSEQ multiplex PCR, the repertoire was profiled, and TCRdb retains in-frame clones only, with some absent. The sample carries some 330,000 clones, more than 75% recorded once. Sequencing input: PBMCs or T cells enriched from blood (not recorded which). These receptor sequences come from a man aged 35-49 years in a cohort exposed to, infected with or recovered from COVID-19 (not recorded which).

This clone has a handful of counts. The J gene is TRBJ1-2, the V gene TRBV5-8; D perhaps matches TRBD1 (6 bases). This CDR3 region has 15 residues. CDR1 and CDR2 (germline): SGHTS, YDEGEE. V gave up 0 bases and J gave up 8 bases, with 17 bases separating them. In DNA, the CDR3 is TGTGCCAGCAGCTTGGCCGGGGGGGCGCAGAGAGGCTACACCTTC. Protein sequence: CASSLAGGAQRGYTF.

The gene calls are TRBV11-2 and TRBJ2-7; possible D gene TRBD2, 5 bases. V gave up 2 bases and J gave up 0 bases, with 17 bases separating them. The CDR3 consists of 17 residues. Looked up from germline, CDR1 is SGHAT and CDR2 is FQNNGV. CDR3 protein: CASSLNHKRNASYEQYF. The CDR3 DNA sequence: TGTGCCAGCAGCTTAAATCACAAGCGGAACGCCTCCTACGAGCAGTACTTC.

V is TRBV7-2 and J is TRBJ2-2; 7 bases fit TRBD2. After removal of 2 bases from V and 5 bases from J, the junction contained 5 bases not matched to a gene. CDR1 SGHTA and CDR2 FQGNSA come from the germline V gene. This CDR3 contains 15 residues. The CDR3 nucleotides are TGTGCCAGCAGCTTATCTTTTAGCGGGACCGGGGAGCTGTTTTTT. Its protein is CASSLSFSGTGELFF.

This chain connects TRBV2 to TRBJ1-2, with 8 bases lining up with TRBD1. The V segment lost 4 bases and the J segment 7 bases; nucleotides outside the gene matches: 8. This CDR3 is built from 14 residues. From germline, CDR1 is SNHLY and CDR2 FYNNEI. In nucleotides, the CDR3 is TGTGCCAGCAGTGTTCTACAGGGGGTTGCTGGCTACACCTTC. Protein sequence: CASSVLQGVAGYTF.

Here the CDR3 DNA reads TGCGCCAGCAGTGAGTCTAGGGCTAGCGGGAAAGAGACCCAGTACTTC. It encodes CASSESRASGKETQYF. The chain joins TRBV10-1 to TRBJ2-5; 9 nucleotides agree with TRBD2. Per the germline V gene, CDR1 is WNHNN and CDR2 is SYGVQD (reference sequence). V dropped 0 bases and J dropped 3; count of bases not matched to a gene: 5. The CDR3 extends over 16 amino acids.

This chain links TRBV5-1 with TRBJ1-1; 9 bases are shared with TRBD1. The CDR3 runs to 14 residues. V trimming: 2 bases; J trimming: 5 bases; junction bases outside the gene matches: 4. The V gene's germline CDR1 is SGHRS and CDR2 YFSETQ. The CDR3 bases are TGCGCCAGCAGCTTAGGGACAGGGTTTACTGAAGCTTTCTTT. This translates into CASSLGTGFTEAFF.

V gene TRBV6-5 combines with J gene TRBJ1-2; 7 bases agree with TRBD1. Germline trimming cut 6 bases from V and 2 bases from J; bases unmatched to any gene: 3. This CDR3 comprises 13 residues. CDR1 and CDR2 from the germline V gene are MNHEY and SVGAGI. DNA of the CDR3: TGTGCCAGCAGACAGACAGGGAACTATGGCTACACCTTC. It translates to CASRQTGNYGYTF.

This clone has only one observation. The gene calls are TRBV4-1 and TRBJ2-1, with a possible D match to TRBD2 (6 bases). The germline V and J ends were trimmed by 4 bases and 9 bases, with 13 bases remaining between them. Germline V gene data show CDR1 as MGHRA and CDR2 as YSYEKL. This CDR3 has 13 residues. The CDR3 DNA reads as TGCGCCAGCAGCCCAAATGGGGGGTTTGAGCAGTTCTTC. Protein: CASSPNGGFEQFF.

V gene TRBV5-1 combines with J gene TRBJ2-6; TRBD2 is a possible D gene (6 bases). V shed 0 bases and J shed 9 bases, with 16 bases lying between them. The CDR3 extends over 16 amino acids. Germline-derived CDR1 and CDR2 are SGHRS and YFSETQ. As DNA, the CDR3 is TGCGCCAGCAGCTTGGAAGCGGGTCTACCGGTCAACGTCCTGACTTTC. Translation: CASSLEAGLPVNVLTF.

The chain has TRBV6-5 and TRBJ2-5; 9 nucleotides match TRBD2. The germline V gene has CDR1 MNHEY and CDR2 SVGAGI. This CDR3 has 15 residues. V shed 6 bases, J shed 4 bases, and the junction held 9 bases outside the gene matches. The CDR3 nucleotides read TGTGCCAGCAGCCACCATAGCGGGAGCGGAGAGACCCAGTACTTC. Its translation is CASSHHSGSGETQYF.

Of note for this clone: A junction end diverges from the germline sequence, so it may reflect a read error. The chain recombines TRBV5-5 with TRBJ1-3; tentative D call: TRBD1 (5 bases). Germline values: CDR1 SGHKS, CDR2 YYEKEE (reference sequence). This CDR3 contains 11 residues. CDR3 sequence reads: CASSFGTRLSF. CDR3 nucleotides: TGTGCCAGCAGCTTTGGGACTAGACTTTCTTTT.

In nucleotides, the CDR3 is TGTGCCAGTGGGCAGGGAAGCAATCAGCCCCAGCATTTT. Its translation is CASGQGSNQPQHF. The chain carries TRBV19 and TRBJ1-5; possible D gene TRBD1, 5 bases. Germline V gene lookup returns CDR1 LNHDA and CDR2 SQIVND (reference sequence). Trimming removed 8 bases at V and 1 base at J, with 9 bases between. The CDR3 loop spans 13 amino acids.

V is TRBV30 and J is TRBJ2-2; 9 bases align to TRBD2. The germline V gene has CDR1 GTSNPN and CDR2 SVGIG (reference sequence). J lost 2 bases, V lost 3 bases, and 4 bases had no gene match. The CDR3 is 15 residues long. CDR3: CAWSRTSANTGELFF. CDR3 nucleotides: TGTGCCTGGAGCCGGACTAGCGCAAACACCGGGGAGCTGTTTTTT.

This clone was seen more than once but under ten times. The sample holds other DNA sequences that translate to the same CDR3. J is TRBJ2-7 and V is TRBV5-4; 10 positions match TRBD2. Germline-derived CDR1 and CDR2 are SGHNT and YYREEE (reference sequence). The V and J ends lost 0 bases and 4 bases, in that order; junction bases with no gene match: 7. The CDR3 has 16 residues. The DNA for the CDR3 is TGTGCCAGCAGCTTGGATTCTAGCGGGAGAGTTTACGAGCAGTACTTC. Translation: CASSLDSSGRVYEQYF. Full variable domain (rest looked up from reference TRBV5-4 and TRBJ2-7): ETGVTQSPTHLIKTRGQQVTLRCSSQSGHNTVSWYQQALGQGPQFIFQYYREEENGRGNFPPRFSGLQFPNYSSELNVNALELDDSALYLCASSLDSSGRVYEQYFGPGTRLTVT.

The chain combines TRBV6-5 with TRBJ1-6; 8 nucleotides match TRBD1. Germline assignment: CDR1 MNHEY and CDR2 SVGAGI. The CDR3 totals 14 residues. With 6 bases clipped from V and 8 bases from J, the junction kept 6 bases outside the gene matches. This chain's CDR3 is CASRDGQGDSPLHF. The CDR3 DNA is TGTGCCAGCAGAGATGGACAGGGTGATTCACCCCTCCACTTT.

This clone was counted only a few times. The chain employs TRBV5-1 and TRBJ1-2; no clear D gene. This CDR3 has 13 residues. Looked up from germline, CDR1 is SGHRS and CDR2 is YFSETQ. V was shortened by 0 bases and J by 3 bases, with 6 bases between the two germline ends. CDR3 region: CASSLDTDYGYTF. The CDR3 nucleotides read TGCGCCAGCAGCTTGGACACCGACTATGGCTACACCTTC.

V and J are TRBV28 and TRBJ1-5; no clear D gene. CDR1 is MDHEN, CDR2 SYDVKM, per germline. CDR3 length equals 13 residues. Trimming left V 5 bases short and J 1 base short, with 6 bases between. CDR3 in DNA: TGTGCCAGCAGTACAACCAGCAATCAGCCCCAGCATTTT. Its translation is CASSTTSNQPQHF.

This clone was seen once. Other DNA variants within this sample encode the same CDR3. This chain uses TRBV27 with TRBJ1-6, with 7 bases that match TRBD1. Trimming removed 6 bases from V and 1 base from J; junction bases left unmatched: 3. From germline, CDR1 is MNHEY and CDR2 SMNVEV (reference sequence). This CDR3 has 15 residues. The CDR3 coding sequence is TGTGCCAGCAGGACAGGGAGTTCCTATAATTCACCCCTCCACTTT. Protein sequence: CASRTGSSYNSPLHF.

The chain carries TRBV5-5 and TRBJ2-3, with D possibly TRBD1 on 6 matching bases. This CDR3 comprises 17 residues. Trimming left V 2 bases short and J 0 bases short, with 16 bases between. The germline CDR1 and CDR2 sequences are SGHKS and YYEKEE (reference sequence). CDR3 in DNA: TGTGCCAGCAGCTTCCGCCCCAGGGGCGCTAGCACAGATACGCAGTATTTT. This encodes CASSFRPRGASTDTQYF.

This rearrangement joins TRBV5-1 to TRBJ1-1; TRBD1 is a possible D gene (5 bases). This CDR3 has 12 amino acids. Germline-derived CDR1 and CDR2 are SGHRS and YFSETQ. The germline V and J ends were trimmed by 4 bases and 6 bases, with 10 bases remaining between them. The CDR3 nucleotides are TGCGCCAGCAGCAGACCAGGGTCTGAAGCTTTCTTT. Translating it yields CASSRPGSEAFF.

The chain is built from TRBV11-3 and TRBJ2-1; 11 bases line up with TRBD2. There are 15 residues in the CDR3. The germline gives CDR1 SGHNT, CDR2 YENEEA. V lost 5 bases to trimming and J lost 0 bases; unmatched junction nucleotides: 0. CDR3 protein: CASSLAGGSYNEQFF. The CDR3 nucleotides read TGTGCCAGCAGCCTAGCGGGAGGCTCCTACAATGAGCAGTTCTTC. The variable domain in full, with the rest retrieved from reference TRBV11-3 and TRBJ2-1, is EAGVVQSPRYKIIEKKQPVAFWCNPISGHNTLYWYLQNLGQGPELLIRYENEEAVDDSQLPKDRFSAERLKGVDSTLKIQPAELGDSAVYLCASSLAGGSYNEQFFGPGTRLTVL.